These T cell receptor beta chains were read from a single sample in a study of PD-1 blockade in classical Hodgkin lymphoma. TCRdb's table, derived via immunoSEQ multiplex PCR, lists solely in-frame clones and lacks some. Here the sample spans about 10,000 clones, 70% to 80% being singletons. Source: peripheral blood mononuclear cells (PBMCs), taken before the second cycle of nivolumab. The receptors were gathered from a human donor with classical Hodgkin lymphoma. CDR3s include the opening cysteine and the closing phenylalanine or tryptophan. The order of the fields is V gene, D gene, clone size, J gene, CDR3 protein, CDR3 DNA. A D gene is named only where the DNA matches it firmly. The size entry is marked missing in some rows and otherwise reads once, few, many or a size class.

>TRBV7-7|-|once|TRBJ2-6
CASSNDSQSRANVLTF
TGTGCCAGCAGCAATGACTCACAAAGTCGGGCCAACGTCCTGACTTTC
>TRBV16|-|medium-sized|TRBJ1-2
CASSQSGQSLGYTF
TGTGCCAGCAGCCAATCTGGCCAGTCCCTCGGCTACACCTTC
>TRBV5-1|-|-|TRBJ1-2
CASRAGASFYGYTF
TGCGCCAGCAGAGCAGGGGCCAGCTTCTATGGCTACACCTTC
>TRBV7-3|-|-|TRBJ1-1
CASSFEQNTEAFF
TGTGCCAGCAGCTTCGAGCAGAACACTGAAGCTTTCTTT
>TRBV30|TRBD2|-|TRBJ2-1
CAWSMGLAANEQFF
TGTGCCTGGAGTATGGGACTAGCGGCCAATGAGCAGTTCTTC
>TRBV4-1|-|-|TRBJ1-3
CASSPIGSINSGNTIYF
TGCGCCAGCAGCCCCATCGGAAGCATCAACTCTGGAAACACCATATATTTT
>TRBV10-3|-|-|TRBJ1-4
CAISGSGDEKLFF
TGTGCCATCAGTGGATCGGGGGATGAAAAACTGTTTTTT
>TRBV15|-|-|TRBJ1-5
CATSRPDRRNQPQHF
TGTGCCACCAGCAGACCCGACAGGCGAAATCAGCCCCAGCATTTT
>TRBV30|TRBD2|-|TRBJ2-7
CAWSMTSSEQYF
TGTGCCTGGAGTATGACTAGCAGCGAGCAGTACTTC
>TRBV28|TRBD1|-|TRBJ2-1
CASSLISPGGRYNEQFF
TGTGCCAGCAGTTTAATTAGCCCAGGGGGTCGCTACAATGAGCAGTTCTTC
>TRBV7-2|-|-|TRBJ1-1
CASSFWLVTEAFF
TGTGCCAGCAGCTTTTGGTTGGTCACTGAAGCTTTCTTT
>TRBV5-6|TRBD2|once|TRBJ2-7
CASTVAGNSYEQYF
TGTGCCAGCACCGTAGCGGGAAACTCCTACGAGCAGTACTTC
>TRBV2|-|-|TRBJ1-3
CASTTGSGNTIYF
TGTGCCAGCACTACCGGGTCTGGAAACACCATATATTTT
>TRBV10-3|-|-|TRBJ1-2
CAIRGSNYGYTF
TGTGCCATCAGGGGATCAAACTATGGCTACACCTTC
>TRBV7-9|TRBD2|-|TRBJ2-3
CASSLSSGGVDTQYF
TGTGCCAGCAGCTTAAGTAGCGGGGGCGTAGATACGCAGTATTTT
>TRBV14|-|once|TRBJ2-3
CASSPSKWADTQYF
TGTGCCAGCAGCCCGTCTAAGTGGGCAGATACGCAGTATTTT
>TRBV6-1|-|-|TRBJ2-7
CASLSSPREQYF
TGTGCCAGCCTGTCGAGCCCCCGCGAGCAGTACTTC
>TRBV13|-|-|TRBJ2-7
CASSLATSSYEQYF
TGTGCCAGCAGCTTAGCGACGAGCTCCTACGAGCAGTACTTC
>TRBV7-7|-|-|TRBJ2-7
CASSLDEYYEQYF
TGTGCTAGCAGCTTAGATGAGTATTACGAGCAGTACTTC
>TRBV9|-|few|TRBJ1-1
CASSVAGVERGAFF
TGTGCCAGCAGCGTAGCCGGGGTTGAGAGGGGAGCTTTCTTT
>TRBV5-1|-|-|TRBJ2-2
CASSTYGQSNAGELFF
TGCGCCAGCAGCACGTACGGACAGTCCAACGCCGGGGAGCTGTTTTTT
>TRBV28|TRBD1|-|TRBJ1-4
CASSPRTGATNEKLFF
TGTGCCAGCAGTCCTCGGACAGGGGCAACTAATGAAAAACTGTTTTTT
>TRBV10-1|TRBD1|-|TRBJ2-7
CASSPWDRVGEQYF
TGCGCCAGCAGTCCCTGGGACAGGGTCGGCGAGCAGTACTTC
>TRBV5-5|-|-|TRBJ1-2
CASSLLSVVGDGYTF
TGTGCCAGCAGTCTCCTTTCAGTGGTGGGAGATGGCTACACCTTC
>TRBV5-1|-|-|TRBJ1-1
CASSPEPGAKAEAFF
TGCGCCAGCAGCCCGGAACCCGGGGCTAAAGCTGAAGCTTTCTTT
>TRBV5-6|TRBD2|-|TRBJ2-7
CASSSLAGGFYEQYF
TGTGCCAGCAGCTCACTAGCGGGAGGGTTCTACGAGCAGTACTTC
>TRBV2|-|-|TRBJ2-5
CASMGGPETQYF
TGTGCCAGCATGGGGGGGCCAGAGACCCAGTACTTC
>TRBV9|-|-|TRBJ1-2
CASSVDRGNYGYTF
TGTGCCAGCAGCGTAGACAGAGGGAACTATGGCTACACCTTC
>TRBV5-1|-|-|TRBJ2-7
CASSLQQGTYEQYF
TGCGCCAGCAGCTTGCAGCAGGGAACCTACGAGCAGTACTTC
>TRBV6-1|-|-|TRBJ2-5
CASSEFAVADQETQYF
TGTGCCAGCAGTGAATTCGCCGTAGCGGACCAAGAGACCCAGTACTTC
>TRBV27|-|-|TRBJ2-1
CASSLSRDTYNEQFF
TGTGCCAGCAGTTTAAGCCGGGACACCTACAATGAGCAGTTCTTC
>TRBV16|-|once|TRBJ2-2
CASSQSRPGELFF
TGTGCCAGCAGCCAATCCCGCCCCGGGGAGCTGTTTTTT
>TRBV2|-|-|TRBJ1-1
CASTLGGGLTEAFF
TGTGCCAGCACCCTGGGGGGTGGATTGACTGAAGCTTTCTTT
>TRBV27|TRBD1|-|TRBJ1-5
CASSLVGTGLGLNNQPQHF
TGTGCCAGCAGTTTAGTGGGGACAGGGTTGGGATTGAACAATCAGCCCCAGCATTTT
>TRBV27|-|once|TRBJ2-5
CASSWAGALGETQYF
TGTGCCAGCAGTTGGGCAGGGGCCTTAGGTGAGACCCAGTACTTC
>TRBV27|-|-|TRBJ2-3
CASSPLRTGRGTDTQYF
TGTGCCAGCAGTCCACTTCGGACAGGGAGGGGCACAGATACGCAGTATTTT
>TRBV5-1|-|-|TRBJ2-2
CASSRPFSTENTGELFF
TGCGCCAGCAGCCGACCGTTCTCCACAGAGAACACCGGGGAGCTGTTTTTT
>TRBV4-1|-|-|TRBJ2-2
CASSPIFSGPRKELNTGELFF
TGCGCCAGCAGCCCCATCTTTTCCGGGCCCAGAAAAGAGCTGAACACCGGGGAGCTGTTTTTT
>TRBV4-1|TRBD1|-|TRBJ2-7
CASSELGTGVLSYEQYF
TGCGCCAGCAGCGAACTGGGGACAGGGGTCCTCTCCTACGAGCAGTACTTC
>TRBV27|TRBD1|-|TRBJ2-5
CASSFQGVTETQYF
TGTGCCAGCAGTTTTCAGGGGGTAACTGAGACCCAGTACTTC
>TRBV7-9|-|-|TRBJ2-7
CASRQLSGYEQYF
TGTGCCAGCAGACAGCTAAGCGGCTACGAGCAGTACTTC